Below, 31 T cell receptor beta chains from the same sample are listed, as sequenced in a study of blood T cell repertoires in COVID-19. Measured with immunoSEQ multiplex PCR; TCRdb has only the in-frame clones, and not every one. The data hold fewer than 200,000 clones, with about 82% observed a single time. Source material: peripheral blood. The receptors shown here come from a man aged 70 or older with active or convalescent COVID-19.

The chain is built from TRBV29-1 and TRBJ2-5; the match to TRBD2 covers 7 bases. Germline assignment: CDR1 SQVTM and CDR2 ANQGSEA. CDR3 size: 13 residues. V was pared by 6 bases and J by 3 bases, with 7 bases of the junction left unmatched. The CDR3 DNA reads TGCAGCGTCGGTCGCGGGGGAGAAGAGACCCAGTACTTC. This encodes CSVGRGGEETQYF.

The V and J genes are TRBV27 and TRBJ1-2; D call uncertain. The CDR3 runs to 13 residues. Germline V gene sequence: CDR1 MNHEY, CDR2 SMNVEV (reference sequence). V shed 3 bases and J shed 5 bases, with 10 bases lying between them. As DNA, the CDR3 is TGTGCCAGCAGTTTTACGGCGGGTTATGGCTACACCTTC. Translated, it gives CASSFTAGYGYTF.

The count of this clone is one. The gene calls are TRBV6-5 and TRBJ1-2; no clear D gene. Germline-derived CDR1 and CDR2 are MNHEY and SVGAGI. This CDR3 has 13 residues. Trimming cost V 2 bases and J 4 bases, with 8 bases left between them. CDR3 bases: TGTGCCAGCAGTTACCCCCCAGGCTATGGCTACACCTTC. Protein product: CASSYPPGYGYTF.

This clone was detected once. The chain has TRBV2 and TRBJ2-1, with D uncertain. Trimming shortened V by 6 bases and J by 7 bases, and 19 bases separated the two germline ends. The CDR3 runs 15 residues. CDR1 and CDR2 from the germline V gene are SNHLY and FYNNEI. CDR3 nucleotide sequence: TGTGCCAGCAGGCCGCTCGTCGGGTATCATAATGAGCAGTTCTTC. This gives the protein CASRPLVGYHNEQFF.

The J gene is TRBJ1-1, the V gene TRBV4-2; D uncertain. This CDR3 is 15 amino acids long. Germline lookup yields CDR1 LGHNA and CDR2 YNFKEQ. V shed 5 bases and J shed 4 bases, with 17 bases lying between them. The CDR3 bases are TGTGCCAGCAGCGCCCGTGGTGAGCCGATCACTGAAGCTTTCTTT. Residues: CASSARGEPITEAFF.

The chain links TRBV7-2 to TRBJ1-6; D is perhaps TRBD1 (6 bases). V lost 5 bases and J 16 bases, leaving 18 bases between the germline ends. CDR1 and CDR2 from the germline V gene are SGHTA and FQGNSA. There are 13 residues in the CDR3. The CDR3 nucleotides read TGTGCCAGCAGCGCAGGGACACCTAGCCTACTCCACTTT. Its translation is CASSAGTPSLLHF.

V and J are TRBV18 and TRBJ1-3; 9 nucleotides agree with TRBD1. CDR3 size: 18 residues. J was trimmed by 0 bases and V by 2 bases; bases with no gene match: 8. CDR1 is KGHSH and CDR2 is LQKENI in the germline V gene. The CDR3 protein is CASSPTGTGSLSGNTIYF. The CDR3 DNA sequence: TGTGCCAGCTCACCAACCGGGACAGGGTCCCTCTCTGGAAACACCATATATTTT.

The chain joins TRBV7-3 to TRBJ2-5; 13 nucleotides align to TRBD2. The CDR3 is 16 residues long. V was clipped by 6 bases and J by 3 bases; unmatched bases: 7. Looked up from germline, CDR1 is SGHTA and CDR2 is FQGTGA. In nucleotides, the CDR3 is TGTGCCAGCAGTAGCACCGGGACTAGCGGGAAAGAGACCCAGTACTTC. Its translation is CASSSTGTSGKETQYF.

The CDR3 nucleotides read TGCGCCACCCGGCGGGGGCCCCAGGTCTACGAGCAGTACTTC. Protein sequence: CATRRGPQVYEQYF. This chain connects TRBV5-1 to TRBJ2-7, with D possibly being TRBD2 (7 bases). From germline, CDR1 is SGHRS and CDR2 YFSETQ. Trimming took 9 bases from V and 3 from J, leaving 19 bases between them. The CDR3 sequence is 14 residues long.

V gene TRBV6-5 combines with J gene TRBJ1-6; the D gene is possibly TRBD1 (6 bases). The CDR3 contains 15 residues. Germline assignment: CDR1 MNHEY and CDR2 SVGAGI. Trimming left V 6 bases short and J 10 bases short, with 19 bases between. CDR3 DNA: TGTGCCAGCAGCCTATCTTCGACAGGAACCTCACCCCTCCACTTT. Its translation is CASSLSSTGTSPLHF.

This clone was seen once. This sequence joins TRBV2 and TRBJ1-2; the D gene is possibly TRBD1 (6 bases). The germline gives CDR1 SNHLY, CDR2 FYNNEI. The CDR3 is made up of 15 amino acids. V was cut by 4 bases and J by 4 bases, with 16 bases left in between. The DNA of the CDR3 is TGTGCCAGCAGTGCGTCAGGGGAAGGAATCTATGGCTACACCTTC. Protein product: CASSASGEGIYGYTF.

The chain combines TRBV7-2 with TRBJ2-3; 10 nucleotides agree with TRBD2. V lost 2 bases, J lost 6 bases, and 8 bases stayed unmatched. Germline loops: CDR1 SGHTA, CDR2 FQGNSA. This CDR3 contains 16 residues. The DNA of the CDR3 is TGTGCCAGCAGCTTACTAGCGGGGGCGGCGCAGGATACGCAGTATTTT. Amino acid sequence: CASSLLAGAAQDTQYF.

The chain couples TRBV19 to TRBJ1-5, with 7 nucleotides matching TRBD1. In germline, CDR1 is LNHDA, CDR2 SQIVND (reference sequence). The CDR3 covers 14 residues. With V trimmed by 8 bases and J by 1 base, 5 bases remained unmatched. The CDR3 nucleotides read TGTGCCAGTCAGGGGGGCTGGAGCAATCAGCCCCAGCATTTT. Translating it yields CASQGGWSNQPQHF. The whole variable domain, remainder taken from reference TRBV19 and TRBJ1-5, is DGGITQSPKYLFRKEGQNVTLSCEQNLNHDAMYWYRQDPGQGLRLIYYSQIVNDFQKGDIAEGYSVSREKKESFPLTVTSAQKNPTAFYLCASQGGWSNQPQHFGDGTRLSIL.

This clone was seen a few times. V and J are TRBV4-2 and TRBJ1-5, with TRBD1 matching over 9 bases. V was pared by 1 base and J by 2 bases, with 6 bases of the junction left unmatched. Germline lookup yields CDR1 LGHNA and CDR2 YNFKEQ. The CDR3 sequence is 17 residues long. The CDR3 DNA reads TGTGCCAGCAGCCAAGGGACAGGGGATCGCGGCAATCAGCCCCAGCATTTT. Translated, it gives CASSQGTGDRGNQPQHF.

The CDR3 nucleotides read TGTGCCACCAGTGATATTGGGGGTGAGCGGGCGTACAATGAGCAGTTCTTC. It yields the protein CATSDIGGERAYNEQFF. The chain links TRBV24-1 to TRBJ2-1; D possibly corresponds to TRBD2 (6 bases). Trimming shortened V by 3 bases and J by 4 bases, and 18 bases separated the two germline ends. The CDR3 covers 17 residues. Per germline, CDR1 KGHDR and CDR2 SFDVKD.

The V call is TRBV5-1, the J call TRBJ2-5, with TRBD2 matching 9 bases. Germline V lookup: CDR1 SGHRS, CDR2 YFSETQ. After removal of 4 bases from V and 4 bases from J, the junction contained 14 bases not matched to a gene. This CDR3 is 17 amino acids long. DNA for the CDR3: TGCGCCAGCAGCCCGCCTTTGGGCGGGGGGGCCTCAGAGACCCAGTACTTC. Its translation is CASSPPLGGGASETQYF. The variable domain in full, with the rest retrieved from reference TRBV5-1 and TRBJ2-5, is KAGVTQTPRYLIKTRGQQVTLSCSPISGHRSVSWYQQTPGQGLQFLFEYFSETQRNKGNFPGRFSGRQFSNSRSEMNVSTLELGDSALYLCASSPPLGGGASETQYFGPGTRLLVL.

V and J are TRBV6-5 and TRBJ2-7; TRBD2 aligns across 9 bases. Per germline, CDR1 MNHEY and CDR2 SVGAGI. The CDR3 length is 16 residues. V lost 0 bases, J lost 4 bases, and 7 bases stayed unmatched. The CDR3 bases are TGTGCCAGCAGTTACTCGCTGCGGGGGGGTACGTACGAGCAGTACTTC. Translated: CASSYSLRGGTYEQYF.

The genes are TRBV10-1 and TRBJ2-4; D gene uncertain. V was cut by 4 bases and J by 0 bases, with 19 bases left in between. Looked up from germline, CDR1 is WNHNN and CDR2 is SYGVQD (reference sequence). CDR3 length equals 18 residues. The DNA for the CDR3 is TGCGCCAGCAGTGTCTCAGTCGGCAGGTTTCGAGCCAAAAACATTCAGTACTTC. This encodes CASSVSVGRFRAKNIQYF.

The chain has TRBV20-1 and TRBJ1-4; 7 nucleotides match TRBD1. From germline, CDR1 is DFQATT and CDR2 SNEGSKA (reference sequence). CDR3 length: 12 amino acids. Trimming removed 3 bases from V and 8 bases from J; junction bases left unmatched: 3. The CDR3: CSASGTEEKLFF. CDR3 bases: TGCAGTGCTAGTGGGACAGAGGAAAAACTGTTTTTT.

This clone came up a few times. J is TRBJ1-1 and V is TRBV12-3 or TRBV12-4; D remains unclear. The ends were cut back, 7 bases at V and 2 bases at J, with 11 bases in the middle. The CDR3 sequence is 13 residues long. CDR3 protein: CASNLQSNTEAFF. The CDR3 DNA reads TGTGCCAGCAACCTACAGAGTAACACTGAAGCTTTCTTT.

This clone was counted between two and nine times. The chain couples TRBV12-5 to TRBJ1-3; 7 nucleotides line up with TRBD1. This CDR3 region has 14 residues. J lost 2 bases, V lost 5 bases, and 3 bases had no gene match. Germline V lookup: CDR1 LGHNT, CDR2 FRNRAP. CDR3 residues: CASGHGTAGNTIYF. The CDR3, as DNA: TGTGCTAGTGGTCATGGGACAGCTGGAAACACCATATATTTT.

The chain joins TRBV7-2 to TRBJ1-6; D is undetermined. This CDR3 comprises 16 residues. Germline lookup yields CDR1 SGHTA and CDR2 FQGNSA. V was shortened by 7 bases and J by 5 bases, with 18 bases between the two germline ends. The DNA of the CDR3 is TGTGCCAGCATCCAAACCGGGGAGGTCCATAATTCACCCCTCCACTTT. Protein sequence: CASIQTGEVHNSPLHF.

The chain links TRBV9 to TRBJ2-1; 13 bases are shared with TRBD2. The CDR3 loop spans 18 amino acids. With V trimmed by 3 bases and J by 1 base, 7 bases remained unmatched. The germline gives CDR1 SGDLS, CDR2 YYNGEE. The CDR3 reads CASSARTSGRVSYNEQFF. The CDR3 nucleotides are TGTGCCAGCAGCGCTCGGACTAGCGGGAGAGTGTCCTACAATGAGCAGTTCTTC.

CDR3 nucleotides: TGTGCCAGCTCACCAGAGACAGTAAGAGATACGCAGTATTTT. This codes for CASSPETVRDTQYF. This chain links TRBV18 with TRBJ2-3; D may be TRBD1 (5 bases). CDR1 and CDR2 (germline): KGHSH, LQKENI. The V end was cut by 2 bases, the J end by 5 bases, with 11 bases between. The CDR3 sequence is 14 residues long. Filled out from reference TRBV18 and TRBJ2-3, the complete variable domain reads NAGVMQNPRHLVRRRGQEARLRCSPMKGHSHVYWYRQLPEEGLKFMVYLQKENIIDESGMPKERFSAEFPKEGPSILRIQQVVRGDSAAYFCASSPETVRDTQYFGPGTRLTVL.

This clone was seen only once. CDR3 coding DNA: TGTGCCTGGAGTAAGGGACTCACGGACACCTTC. Translation gives CAWSKGLTDTF. The chain combines TRBV30 with TRBJ1-2; D perhaps matches TRBD1 (5 bases). Trimming took off 2 bases at V and 12 bases at J, with 13 bases between the two ends. CDR1 is GTSNPN, CDR2 SVGIG, per germline (reference sequence). The CDR3 totals 11 residues.

The chain combines TRBV6-5 with TRBJ2-1; 7 bases fit TRBD1. Germline loops: CDR1 MNHEY, CDR2 SVGAGI. The length of the CDR3 is 16 residues. V dropped 0 bases and J dropped 3; count of bases not matched to a gene: 5. This CDR3 reads CASSYSSRDSYNEQFF. The CDR3 region has the DNA TGTGCCAGCAGTTACTCGAGCCGGGACAGCTACAATGAGCAGTTCTTC.

J is TRBJ1-1 and V is TRBV11-2; D is undetermined. V was cut by 0 bases and J by 4 bases, with 6 bases left in between. Germline CDR1 is SGHAT and CDR2 is FQNNGV. The CDR3 is 13 amino acids. The CDR3 here is CASSLDMSTEAFF. CDR3 sequence (DNA): TGTGCCAGCAGCTTAGACATGTCCACTGAAGCTTTCTTT.

Of note for this clone: This specimen includes other DNA sequences encoding the same CDR3. The V gene is TRBV11-2, the J gene TRBJ2-1, with a possible D match to TRBD2 (5 bases). The ends were cut back, 1 base at V and 3 bases at J, with 10 bases in the middle. The CDR3 is 15 residues long. From germline, CDR1 is SGHAT and CDR2 FQNNGV. In nucleotides, the CDR3 is TGTGCCAGCAGCTTAGCGGGCGGGTTCTACAATGAGCAGTTCTTC. Translated, it gives CASSLAGGFYNEQFF.

This clone was detected a few times. This chain links TRBV6-1 with TRBJ2-3; a possible D gene is TRBD2 (6 bases). V was trimmed by 1 base and J by 3 bases, leaving 14 bases between them. The CDR3 contains 16 residues. Per the germline V gene, CDR1 is MNHNS and CDR2 is SASEGT. The CDR3 spells CASSEGADYRTDTQYF. Written as DNA, the CDR3 is TGTGCCAGCAGTGAAGGGGCGGACTACCGAACAGATACGCAGTATTTT.

The gene calls are TRBV30 and TRBJ1-4, with D tentatively TRBD1 (5 bases). The germline CDR1 and CDR2 sequences are GTSNPN and SVGIG (reference sequence). This CDR3 is built from 14 residues. Trimming left V 3 bases short and J 4 bases short, with 12 bases between. The CDR3 reads CAWRARQFNEKLFF. The DNA of the CDR3 is TGTGCCTGGAGGGCTAGACAGTTTAATGAAAAACTGTTTTTT. Full variable domain (outside the CDR3, taken from reference TRBV30 and TRBJ1-4): SQTIHQWPATLVQPVGSPLSLECTVEGTSNPNLYWYRQAAGRGLQLLFYSVGIGQISSEVPQNLSASRPQDRQFILSSKKLLLSDSGFYLCAWRARQFNEKLFFGSGTQLSVL.

Turning to this clone: At the DNA level, this CDR3 is encoded by other sequences in the same sample as well. The gene calls are TRBV6-5 and TRBJ1-1; TRBD1 might be the D (5 bases). The V end lost 2 bases, the J end lost 1 base, and 8 bases lay between the germline ends. The V gene's germline CDR1 is MNHEY and CDR2 SVGAGI. The CDR3 sequence is 14 residues long. CDR3 sequence: CASSYGQGNTEAFF. The CDR3 DNA sequence: TGTGCCAGCAGTTACGGGCAGGGGAACACTGAAGCTTTCTTT.